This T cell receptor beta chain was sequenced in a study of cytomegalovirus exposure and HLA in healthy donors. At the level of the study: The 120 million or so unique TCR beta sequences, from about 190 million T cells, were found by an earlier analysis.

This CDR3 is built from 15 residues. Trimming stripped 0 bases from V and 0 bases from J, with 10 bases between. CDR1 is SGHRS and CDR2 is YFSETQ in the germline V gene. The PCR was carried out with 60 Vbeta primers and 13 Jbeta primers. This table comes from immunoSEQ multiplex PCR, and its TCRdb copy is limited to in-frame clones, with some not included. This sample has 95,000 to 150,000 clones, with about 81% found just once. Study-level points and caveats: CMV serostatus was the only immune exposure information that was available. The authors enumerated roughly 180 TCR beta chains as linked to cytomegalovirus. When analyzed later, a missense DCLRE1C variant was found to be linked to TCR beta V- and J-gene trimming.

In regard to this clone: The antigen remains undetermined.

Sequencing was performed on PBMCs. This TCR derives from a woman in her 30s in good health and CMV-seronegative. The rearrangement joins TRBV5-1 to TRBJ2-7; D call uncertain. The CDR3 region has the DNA TGCGCCAGCAGCTTGGTGATGTTTAGCTCCTACGAGCAGTACTTC. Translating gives CASSLVMFSSYEQYF.